This T cell receptor beta chain was retrieved from a study of blood T cell repertoires in COVID-19. Turning to the study itself: COVID-19 samples from acute and convalescent phases originated in the United States, Italy and Spain.

The repertoire was sequenced with immunoSEQ multiplex PCR; TCRdb's copy has only in-frame clones and lacks some. Of about 75,000 clones in the sample, about four fifths were seen once. Germline V gene lookup returns CDR1 MNHEY and CDR2 SVGEGT. The CDR3 sequence is 16 residues long. Deletions cut 3 bases from V and 3 bases from J, with 18 bases between. This sequence joins TRBV6-2 or TRBV6-3 and TRBJ2-7; unclear D gene. Input material: peripheral blood. This TCR was recovered from a woman aged 80 or over with active or convalescent COVID-19. The CDR3 DNA sequence: TGTGCCAGCAGTTATCAGGCTCTGAGAGTTGACTACGAGCAGTACTTC. It encodes CASSYQALRVDYEQYF.